This T cell receptor (beta chain) was sequenced during a study of tumor and adjacent non-tumor tissue in lung cancer. Whole-study findings and limits: Top 100 clones took a larger repertoire share in normal lung.

TCRbeta libraries were built with three rounds of nested PCR, modified from ARM-PCR. TCRdb ran MiXCR on the multiplex PCR reads and lists one entry per CDR3 protein. The sample carries approximately 77,000 distinct CDR3 sequences, approximately 81% recorded once. The template was RNA from unsorted bulk tissue. This non-tumor lung sample came from over 3 cm beyond the tumor edge. Notes on this clonotype: The antigen is undetermined. A junction end diverges from the germline sequence, so it may reflect a read error.

The CDR3 extends over 15 amino acids. Germline CDR1 reads MNHEY; CDR2 reads SVGEGT. Sequencing used distant non-tumor lung tissue. This clonotype was obtained from a man between 60 and 70 years old with non-small cell lung cancer. The chain links TRBV6-2 or TRBV6-3 to TRBJ2-5; tentative D call: TRBD2 (6 bases). The CDR3 sequence is CSSSYPKLGGETQYF. The DNA of the CDR3 is TGTTCCAGCAGTTACCCAAAATTAGGAGGGGAGACCCAGTACTTC.